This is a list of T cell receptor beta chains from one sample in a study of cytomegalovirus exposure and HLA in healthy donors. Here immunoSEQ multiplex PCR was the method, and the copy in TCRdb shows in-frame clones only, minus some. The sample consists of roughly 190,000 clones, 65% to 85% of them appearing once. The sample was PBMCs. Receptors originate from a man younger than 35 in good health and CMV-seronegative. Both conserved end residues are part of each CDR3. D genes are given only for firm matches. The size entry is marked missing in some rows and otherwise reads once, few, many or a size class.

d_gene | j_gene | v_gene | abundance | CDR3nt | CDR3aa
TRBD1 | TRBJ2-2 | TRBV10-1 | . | TGCGCCAGCAGGGCCGGGACAGGGAACACCGGGGAGCTGTTTTTT | CASRAGTGNTGELFF
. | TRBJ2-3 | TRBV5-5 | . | TGTGCCAGCAGCGGGGGGGCGTTCACAGATACGCAGTATTTT | CASSGGAFTDTQYF
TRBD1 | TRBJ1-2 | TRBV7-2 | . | TGTGCCAGCAGTTCCCACAGGGGGCACGGCTACACCTTC | CASSSHRGHGYTF
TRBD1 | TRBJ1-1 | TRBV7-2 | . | TGTGCCAGCAGCTGGACAGGGGACACTGAAGCTTTCTTT | CASSWTGDTEAFF
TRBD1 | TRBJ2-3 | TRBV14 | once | TGTGCCAGCAGCCCCTTACTGGGACAGGGCCACACAGATACGCAGTATTTT | CASSPLLGQGHTDTQYF
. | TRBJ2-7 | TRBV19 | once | TGTGCCAGTCGGGGGACAGCACGAGAGCAGTACTTC | CASRGTAREQYF
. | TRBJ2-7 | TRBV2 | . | TGTGCCAGCATTGCAGGGGCGCTACCCTACGAGCAGTACTTC | CASIAGALPYEQYF
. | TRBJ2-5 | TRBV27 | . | TGTGCCAGCAGTTTCATGGCGGGGGCGGGAGAGACCCAGTACTTC | CASSFMAGAGETQYF
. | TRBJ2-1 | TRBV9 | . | TGTGCCAGCAGCGTCGACGGGATGGCGGGTGAGCAGTTCTTC | CASSVDGMAGEQFF
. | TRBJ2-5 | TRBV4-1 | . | TGCGCCAGCAGCCAAGAACTACCCGGTACCTACCAAGAGACCCAGTACTTC | CASSQELPGTYQETQYF
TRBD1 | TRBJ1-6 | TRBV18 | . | TGTGCCAGCTCACCACTTGACAGGGAGATTTCACCCCTCCACTTT | CASSPLDREISPLHF
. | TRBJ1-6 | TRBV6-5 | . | TGTGCCAGCAGTTACAGGGGTCCCAATTCACCCCTCCACTTT | CASSYRGPNSPLHF
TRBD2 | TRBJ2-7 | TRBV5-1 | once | TGCGCCAGCAGCTTTACTAGCGGATTGTCATCCTACGAGCAGTACTTC | CASSFTSGLSSYEQYF
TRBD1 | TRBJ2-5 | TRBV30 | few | TGTGCCTGGAACAGGGGGCGAAGTTGGCAAGAGACCCAGTACTTC | CAWNRGRSWQETQYF
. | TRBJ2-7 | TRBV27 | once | TGTGCCAGCAGTTATCCCGGGAGACAGAACGAGCAGTACTTC | CASSYPGRQNEQYF
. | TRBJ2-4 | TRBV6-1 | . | TGTGCCAGCAGTGTTGGAAGGGGGTGGACCAAAAACATTCAGTACTTC | CASSVGRGWTKNIQYF
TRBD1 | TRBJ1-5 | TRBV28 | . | TGTGCCAGCAGTTTCGGACAGGGGGTAAATCAGCCCCAGCATTTT | CASSFGQGVNQPQHF
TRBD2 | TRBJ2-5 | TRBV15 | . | TGTGCCACCAGCGGGCGCGGGAGTTCCGAGACCCAGTACTTC | CATSGRGSSETQYF
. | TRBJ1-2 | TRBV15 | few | TGTGCCACCAGCAAGGAACAGACAAACTATGGCTACACCTTC | CATSKEQTNYGYTF
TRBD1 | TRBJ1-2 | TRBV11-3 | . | TGTGCCAGCAGTGGACAGGGGGTCCTCCAGGTTAGCTATGGCTACACCTTC | CASSGQGVLQVSYGYTF
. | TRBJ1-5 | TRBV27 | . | TGTGCCAGCAGACCCCAGGGCTTCTCTAGCAATCAGCCCCAGCATTTT | CASRPQGFSSNQPQHF
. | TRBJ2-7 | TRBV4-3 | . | TGCGCCAGCAGCCAAGATTACCAGCGTGGGTACGAGCAGTACTTC | CASSQDYQRGYEQYF